The 21 T cell receptor beta chains below come from one sample, sequenced in a study of T cell responses to AZD1222 COVID-19 vaccine. Generated by immunoSEQ multiplex PCR, the TCRdb table keeps only in-frame clones and is missing some. Found here are around 130,000 clones, roughly 90% of them singletons; the top ten hold approximately 6%. The sample was peripheral blood, taken 28 days after the second AZD1222 dose. The receptors originated from an adult who received the AZD1222 COVID-19 vaccine.

CDR3 sequence reads: CASTGGSYEQYF. In nucleotides, the CDR3 is TGTGCCAGTACAGGGGGGTCCTACGAGCAGTACTTC. The chain combines TRBV28 with TRBJ2-7; 8 bases align to TRBD1. Germline CDR1 MDHEN, CDR2 SYDVKM. This CDR3 spans 12 amino acids. The junction had 2 bases not matched to a gene; V was cut back by 9 bases and J by 1 base.

V usage is TRBV6-6 and J usage is TRBJ2-5; 9 bases line up with TRBD1. The CDR3 runs 15 residues. In germline, CDR1 is MNHNY, CDR2 SVGAGI (reference sequence). V was pared by 2 bases and J by 5 bases, with 6 bases of the junction left unmatched. CDR3 loop: CASSYPGQGRETQYF. The DNA of the CDR3 is TGTGCCAGCAGTTACCCGGGACAGGGCCGGGAGACCCAGTACTTC.

The chain is built from TRBV18 and TRBJ2-2; D call uncertain. The V gene lost 2 bases and the J gene lost 7 bases, with 14 bases spanning the gap. The germline gives CDR1 KGHSH, CDR2 LQKENI. The CDR3 consists of 15 residues. The DNA of the CDR3 is TGTGCCAGCTCACCAGGCCCGGGCCTCGGCGGGGAGCTGTTTTTT. Protein: CASSPGPGLGGELFF.

The J gene is TRBJ1-6, the V gene TRBV27; tentatively, D is TRBD1 (6 bases). The CDR3 totals 15 residues. The germline V gene encodes CDR1 MNHEY and CDR2 SMNVEV (reference sequence). V shed 3 bases and J shed 6 bases, with 12 bases lying between them. CDR3 loop: CASSFLTGFNSPLHF. CDR3 nucleotides: TGTGCCAGCAGTTTCCTCACAGGGTTTAATTCACCCCTCCACTTT.

The chain is built from TRBV6-5 and TRBJ2-3; possibly TRBD1 or TRBD2 for D (6 bases each). V was pared by 2 bases and J by 3 bases, with 12 bases between. The germline V gene encodes CDR1 MNHEY and CDR2 SVGAGI. This CDR3 has 15 residues. The CDR3 region is CASSYAGQTTDTQYF. CDR3 in DNA: TGTGCCAGCAGTTACGCGGGACAAACAACAGATACGCAGTATTTT.

This rearrangement joins TRBV4-3 to TRBJ2-7; tentatively, D is TRBD1 or TRBD2 (6 bases each). This CDR3 is 14 amino acids long. CDR1 LGHNA and CDR2 YSLEER come from the germline V gene. Between the trimmed V and J ends, which lost 1 base and 4 bases, there was a span of 11 bases. CDR3 bases: TGCGCCAGCAGCCAAGCCCGGGGGCGGTACGAGCAGTACTTC. It specifies CASSQARGRYEQYF.

This sequence joins TRBV18 and TRBJ1-5; weak D call: TRBD1 (6 bases). The germline V gene encodes CDR1 KGHSH and CDR2 LQKENI. The CDR3 is made up of 15 amino acids. Trimming stripped 2 bases from V and 3 bases from J, with 11 bases between. CDR3 DNA: TGTGCCAGCTCACCATCACAGGGTGTCAATCAGCCCCAGCATTTT. Translation: CASSPSQGVNQPQHF.

CDR3 residues: CASSQDRDTEAFF. The CDR3, as DNA: TGTGCCAGTAGTCAGGACAGGGATACTGAAGCTTTCTTT. V is TRBV19 and J is TRBJ1-1; 8 nucleotides align to TRBD1. The germline gives CDR1 LNHDA, CDR2 SQIVND (reference sequence). The CDR3 contains 13 residues. The junction had 4 bases not matched to a gene; V was cut back by 5 bases and J by 5 bases. Using reference TRBV19 and TRBJ1-1 for the parts outside the CDR3, the full variable domain is DGGITQSPKYLFRKEGQNVTLSCEQNLNHDAMYWYRQDPGQGLRLIYYSQIVNDFQKGDIAEGYSVSREKKESFPLTVTSAQKNPTAFYLCASSQDRDTEAFFGQGTRLTVV.

This clone was detected once. V gene TRBV5-1 combines with J gene TRBJ2-5; 11 bases map to TRBD2. Germline CDR1 reads SGHRS; CDR2 reads YFSETQ. CDR3 size: 18 residues. The trim removed 3 bases at V and 2 bases at J, leaving 12 bases unmatched. In nucleotides, the CDR3 is TGCGCCAGCAGCTCCGGGGGGATAGCGGGAGGGTCTCAAGAGACCCAGTACTTC. This gives the protein CASSSGGIAGGSQETQYF.

The chain has TRBV13 and TRBJ1-4; 7 nucleotides match TRBD1. This CDR3 is built from 17 residues. Unmatched junction bases numbered 10, after V lost 2 bases and J lost 4 bases. Germline assignment: CDR1 PRHDT and CDR2 FYEKMQ (reference sequence). In DNA, the CDR3 is TGTGCCAGCAGCTTAAGTATGGGGACAGCATATAATGAAAAACTGTTTTTT. Its protein product is CASSLSMGTAYNEKLFF.

The chain links TRBV5-1 to TRBJ1-1; TRBD1 is a possible D gene (5 bases). The germline CDR1 and CDR2 sequences are SGHRS and YFSETQ. Trimming pared 0 bases from V and 1 base from J, leaving 7 bases between. This CDR3 region has 14 residues. The CDR3 DNA is TGCGCCAGCAGCTTGGCCGGGGCGAACACTGAAGCTTTCTTT. It codes for CASSLAGANTEAFF.

This clone was picked up a small number of times. The chain combines TRBV5-4 with TRBJ1-2; 9 positions agree with TRBD1. Trimming at V came to 4 bases and at J to 8 bases, leaving 12 bases not matched to a gene. The CDR3 is made up of 15 amino acids. Germline V gene data show CDR1 as SGHNT and CDR2 as YYREEE (reference sequence). DNA for the CDR3: TGTGCCAGCAGCCCAAACAGGGGGCAAACGATGGGCTACACCTTC. Its protein product is CASSPNRGQTMGYTF.

The chain joins TRBV7-3 to TRBJ1-2; 7 bases are a match to TRBD1. This CDR3 has 13 amino acids. The ends lost 5 bases at V and 4 bases at J; junction bases unmatched: 4. Per germline, CDR1 SGHTA and CDR2 FQGTGA. This CDR3 reads CASSAGQFYGYTF. The CDR3 nucleotides are TGTGCCAGCAGCGCGGGACAGTTCTATGGCTACACCTTC.

This chain's CDR3 is CSADSFYGYTF. Written as DNA, the CDR3 is TGCAGTGCGGACAGCTTCTATGGCTACACCTTC. This chain joins TRBV20-1 and TRBJ1-2; possibly TRBD1 for D (6 bases). This CDR3 comprises 11 residues. V was pared by 6 bases and J by 4 bases, with 9 bases between. Germline V gene lookup returns CDR1 DFQATT and CDR2 SNEGSKA (reference sequence).

The chain employs TRBV5-1 and TRBJ2-7, with D unclear. This CDR3 is 15 amino acids long. Trimming left V 4 bases short and J 2 bases short, with 16 bases between. CDR1 and CDR2 (germline): SGHRS, YFSETQ. The CDR3 spells CASSNDPGRPYEQYF. CDR3 DNA sequence: TGCGCCAGCAGCAACGATCCGGGCCGACCCTACGAGCAGTACTTC.

The J gene is TRBJ1-5, the V gene TRBV13; D is unclear. The CDR3 has 13 amino acids. V lost 0 bases to trimming and J lost 7 bases, with 7 bases between them. Germline V gene sequence: CDR1 PRHDT, CDR2 FYEKMQ (reference sequence). The DNA for the CDR3 is TGTGCCAGCAGCTTAGGAGGGTACCAGCCCCAGCATTTT. Translating gives CASSLGGYQPQHF.

This chain links TRBV20-1 with TRBJ1-6; no firm D call. The germline CDR1 and CDR2 sequences are DFQATT and SNEGSKA (reference sequence). The ends were cut back, 3 bases at V and 8 bases at J, with 11 bases in the middle. There are 13 residues in the CDR3. CDR3 residues: CSASVGRDSPLHF. The CDR3 region has the DNA TGCAGTGCTAGTGTTGGACGCGATTCACCCCTCCACTTT.

The chain employs TRBV5-1 and TRBJ2-1, with TRBD2 matching over 14 bases. Germline trimming cut 4 bases from V and 7 bases from J; bases unmatched to any gene: 7. Germline assignment: CDR1 SGHRS and CDR2 YFSETQ. This CDR3 contains 16 residues. The CDR3 here is CASSRGTSGSTNEQFF. The CDR3 bases are TGCGCCAGCAGCCGGGGGACTAGCGGGAGTACAAATGAGCAGTTCTTC.

The chain links TRBV2 to TRBJ2-5, with D possibly TRBD1 on 6 matching bases. Trimming cost V 6 bases and J 2 bases, with 19 bases left between them. Germline V lookup: CDR1 SNHLY, CDR2 FYNNEI. The CDR3 sequence is 16 residues long. In DNA form, the CDR3 reads TGTGCCAGCAGCTCCGACAGGATCGGAGGTCAAGAGACCCAGTACTTC. This gives the protein CASSSDRIGGQETQYF. The whole variable domain, filled in from reference TRBV2 and TRBJ2-5, reads EPEVTQTPSHQVTQMGQEVILRCVPISNHLYFYWYRQILGQKVEFLVSFYNNEISEKSEIFDDQFSVERPDGSNFTLKIRSTKLEDSAMYFCASSSDRIGGQETQYFGPGTRLLVL.

The chain uses TRBV11-3 and TRBJ1-6; TRBD1 agrees at 7 bases. Germline-derived CDR1 and CDR2 are SGHNT and YENEEA. After removal of 7 bases from V and 7 bases from J, the junction contained 10 bases not matched to a gene. The CDR3 has 15 residues. CDR3: CASTSQGTENSPLHF. The CDR3 DNA reads TGTGCCAGCACCTCACAGGGGACGGAAAATTCACCCCTCCACTTT.

CDR3 nucleotide sequence: TGTGCCAGCTCACTAACTAGCGGGGGGGTGTACAATGAGCAGTTCTTC. Translated: CASSLTSGGVYNEQFF. The V gene is TRBV18, the J gene TRBJ2-1; 13 bases map to TRBD2. CDR3 length: 16 residues. Germline CDR1 reads KGHSH; CDR2 reads LQKENI. J gave up 4 bases and V 4 bases, and 4 bases lay outside the gene matches.